This T cell receptor (beta chain) was sequenced in a study of blood T cell repertoires in COVID-19. Study as a whole: Both acute and convalescent COVID-19 samples were obtained from the United States, Italy and Spain.

This CDR3 contains 13 residues. The V segment lost 8 bases and the J segment 6 bases; nucleotides outside the gene matches: 12. The germline CDR1 and CDR2 sequences are SQVTM and ANQGSEA. Enrolled during active infection, Seattle patients were then followed longitudinally. Using immunoSEQ multiplex PCR, the repertoire was profiled, and TCRdb retains in-frame clones only, with some absent. The sample has fewer than 60,000 clones, 70% to 90% seen once. The sequence derives from a man in his fifties or sixties with COVID-19, enrolled during active disease. The chain joins TRBV29-1 to TRBJ2-7; 8 positions agree with TRBD1. Sequencing was carried out using peripheral blood. CDR3: CSLKTGGTAEQYF. DNA for the CDR3: TGCAGCCTCAAAACAGGGGGGACGGCCGAGCAGTACTTC.